A single sample is the source of the 14 T cell receptor beta chains below, sequenced in a study of blood T cell repertoires in COVID-19 (dated by TCRdb to about 2020). Libraries were built with the immunoSEQ multiplex PCR assay. As stored in TCRdb, this immuneACCESS dataset retains in-frame rearrangements with V and J assigned. A fraction of the clones does not appear; measured against another copy, unresolved V genes explain less than half of the discrepancy, and the remainder lacks a known reason. Counted in this sample were about 45,000 clones; nearly 80% of them appeared once. The ten largest clones represent roughly 19% of the sample. Sample: peripheral blood. These receptors were obtained from a man in his 70s with acute or convalescent COVID-19.

V is TRBV7-2 and J is TRBJ1-4; 7 nucleotides align to TRBD1. CDR1 is SGHTA and CDR2 is FQGNSA in the germline V gene. The CDR3 has 13 amino acids. The junction had 4 bases not matched to a gene; V was cut back by 4 bases and J by 8 bases. The CDR3 DNA is TGTGCCAGCAGCTGGACAGGAGGCGAAAAACTGTTTTTT. Amino acid sequence: CASSWTGGEKLFF.

The genes are TRBV5-1 and TRBJ2-7; 8 nucleotides align to TRBD1. Germline trimming cut 2 bases from V and 2 bases from J; bases unmatched to any gene: 3. The CDR3 loop spans 14 amino acids. CDR1 is SGHRS and CDR2 is YFSETQ in the germline V gene. The CDR3 is CASSLQGGTYEQYF. The CDR3 DNA reads as TGCGCCAGCAGCTTACAGGGGGGAACCTACGAGCAGTACTTC. Full variable domain (missing parts from reference TRBV5-1 and TRBJ2-7): KAGVTQTPRYLIKTRGQQVTLSCSPISGHRSVSWYQQTPGQGLQFLFEYFSETQRNKGNFPGRFSGRQFSNSRSEMNVSTLELGDSALYLCASSLQGGTYEQYFGPGTRLTVT.

The chain has TRBV6-5 and TRBJ2-2; D is perhaps TRBD1 (6 bases). The CDR3 spans 15 residues. V shed 6 bases and J shed 7 bases, with 18 bases lying between them. The germline CDR1 and CDR2 sequences are MNHEY and SVGAGI. In DNA, the CDR3 is TGTGCCAGCAGCCTCACTATTCAGGGGTTCGGGGAGCTGTTTTTT. Its translation is CASSLTIQGFGELFF.

This sequence joins TRBV5-6 and TRBJ1-4; maybe TRBD1 (6 bases). The CDR3 is made up of 14 amino acids. CDR1 is SGHDT and CDR2 is YYEEEE in the germline V gene. Trimming cost V 4 bases and J 4 bases, with 11 bases left between them. CDR3 bases: TGTGCCAGCAGCCCCACAGGGATTAATGAAAAACTGTTTTTT. It encodes CASSPTGINEKLFF.

The V and J genes are TRBV11-2 and TRBJ2-3; 7 nucleotides match TRBD1. The CDR3 extends over 15 amino acids. The J segment lost 3 bases and the V segment lost 4 bases, leaving 7 bases of the junction unmatched. Germline-derived CDR1 and CDR2 are SGHAT and FQNNGV. CDR3 bases: TGTGCCAGCAGCTCCCAGGGGGTACGGACAGATACGCAGTATTTT. Translated: CASSSQGVRTDTQYF.

The chain carries TRBV4-3 and TRBJ2-7; D ambiguous. CDR3 size: 14 residues. The germline V gene has CDR1 LGHNA and CDR2 YSLEER. V dropped 0 bases and J dropped 3 bases, with 9 bases sitting between them. The CDR3 nucleotides read TGCGCCAGCAGCCAAGAAAGGAGCAGCTACGAGCAGTACTTC. Protein product: CASSQERSSYEQYF.

This clone appeared once. V is TRBV7-9 and J is TRBJ1-4, with D possibly being TRBD1 (5 bases). The CDR3 is 14 amino acids. Germline V gene sequence: CDR1 SEHNR, CDR2 FQNEAQ (reference sequence). V was shortened by 5 bases and J by 5 bases, with 12 bases between the two germline ends. CDR3 sequence: CASSARATNEKLFF. DNA for the CDR3: TGTGCCAGCAGCGCCAGGGCGACCAATGAAAAACTGTTTTTT.

This clone appeared once. The V gene is TRBV18, the J gene TRBJ2-5; a possible D gene is TRBD1 (6 bases). Germline CDR1 KGHSH, CDR2 LQKENI. The CDR3 spans 15 residues. V lost 3 bases and J lost 4, with 15 bases in between. CDR3 amino acids: CASSPRTVGVETQYF. The CDR3 region has the DNA TGTGCCAGCTCACCCCGGACAGTGGGGGTAGAGACCCAGTACTTC.

This chain links TRBV7-2 with TRBJ2-4; possible D gene TRBD1, 5 bases. Per germline, CDR1 SGHTA and CDR2 FQGNSA. V was clipped by 5 bases and J by 0 bases, with 14 bases between them. The CDR3 extends over 16 amino acids. The CDR3 loop is CASSETMGRAKNIQYF. In DNA, the CDR3 is TGTGCCAGCAGCGAAACCATGGGGCGAGCCAAAAACATTCAGTACTTC.

This clone is labeled as medium-sized (0.01 to 0.1%). The chain employs TRBV7-2 and TRBJ1-2, with unresolved D. The germline gives CDR1 SGHTA, CDR2 FQGNSA. V was shortened by 2 bases and J by 4 bases, with 8 bases between the two germline ends. The CDR3 is 13 residues long. CDR3 in amino acids: CASSLNSRYGYTF. For the CDR3, the DNA is TGTGCCAGCAGCTTAAACAGCCGCTATGGCTACACCTTC.

The chain has TRBV28 and TRBJ2-1; TRBD2 might be the D (6 bases). The CDR3 spans 17 residues. Germline V gives CDR1 MDHEN, CDR2 SYDVKM. With 3 bases removed from V and 0 bases from J, the gap between germline ends came to 15 bases. The CDR3 reads CASSLGLRESSYNEQFF. The CDR3 DNA follows: TGTGCCAGCAGTTTGGGACTCCGTGAGAGCTCCTACAATGAGCAGTTCTTC.

The chain's CDR3 is CASSLGAGGYQETQYF. CDR3 nucleotides: TGTGCCAGCAGCTTAGGAGCGGGGGGATACCAAGAGACCCAGTACTTC. This chain joins TRBV7-2 and TRBJ2-5; 9 bases align to TRBD2. Germline V gene sequence: CDR1 SGHTA, CDR2 FQGNSA. J lost 0 bases, V lost 1 base, and 3 bases had no gene match. The CDR3 extends over 16 amino acids. The entire variable domain, with the rest obtained from reference TRBV7-2 and TRBJ2-5, is as follows: GAGVSQSPSNKVTEKGKDVELRCDPISGHTALYWYRQSLGQGLEFLIYFQGNSAPDKSGLPSDRFSAERTGGSVSTLTIQRTQQEDSAVYLCASSLGAGGYQETQYFGPGTRLLVL.

The chain uses TRBV5-1 and TRBJ1-1; a weak D match, TRBD1 (6 bases). Trimming removed 7 bases from V and 1 base from J, with 17 bases in between. This CDR3 is built from 15 residues. The germline V gene has CDR1 SGHRS and CDR2 YFSETQ. CDR3 amino acids: CASGEPAGENTEAFF. The CDR3 nucleotides are TGCGCCAGCGGGGAACCGGCAGGGGAGAACACTGAAGCTTTCTTT. Variable domain in full (rest from reference TRBV5-1 and TRBJ1-1): KAGVTQTPRYLIKTRGQQVTLSCSPISGHRSVSWYQQTPGQGLQFLFEYFSETQRNKGNFPGRFSGRQFSNSRSEMNVSTLELGDSALYLCASGEPAGENTEAFFGQGTRLTVV.

The sample holds one count of this clone. The DNA of the CDR3 is TGCGCCAGCAGTTCTACGACCGGGACAAGCTCCTACGAGCAGTACTTC. Its translation is CASSSTTGTSSYEQYF. The chain employs TRBV5-1 and TRBJ2-7; D might be TRBD1 (6 bases). The CDR3 has 16 residues. The ends were cut back, 5 bases at V and 0 bases at J, with 18 bases in the middle. CDR1 is SGHRS and CDR2 is YFSETQ in the germline V gene.